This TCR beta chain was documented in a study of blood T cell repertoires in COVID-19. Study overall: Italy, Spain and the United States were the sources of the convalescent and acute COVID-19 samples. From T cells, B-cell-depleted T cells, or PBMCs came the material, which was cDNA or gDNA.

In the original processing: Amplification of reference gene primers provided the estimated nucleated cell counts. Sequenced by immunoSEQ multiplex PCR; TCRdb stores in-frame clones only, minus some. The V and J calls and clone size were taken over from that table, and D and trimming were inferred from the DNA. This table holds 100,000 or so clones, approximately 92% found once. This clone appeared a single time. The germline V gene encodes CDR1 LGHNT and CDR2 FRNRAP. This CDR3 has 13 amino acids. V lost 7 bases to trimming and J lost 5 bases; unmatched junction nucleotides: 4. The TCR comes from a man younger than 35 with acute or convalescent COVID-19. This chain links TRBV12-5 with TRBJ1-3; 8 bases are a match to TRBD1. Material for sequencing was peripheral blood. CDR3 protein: CASARQGRNTIYF. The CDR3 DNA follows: TGTGCTAGTGCAAGACAGGGGAGAAACACCATATATTTT.